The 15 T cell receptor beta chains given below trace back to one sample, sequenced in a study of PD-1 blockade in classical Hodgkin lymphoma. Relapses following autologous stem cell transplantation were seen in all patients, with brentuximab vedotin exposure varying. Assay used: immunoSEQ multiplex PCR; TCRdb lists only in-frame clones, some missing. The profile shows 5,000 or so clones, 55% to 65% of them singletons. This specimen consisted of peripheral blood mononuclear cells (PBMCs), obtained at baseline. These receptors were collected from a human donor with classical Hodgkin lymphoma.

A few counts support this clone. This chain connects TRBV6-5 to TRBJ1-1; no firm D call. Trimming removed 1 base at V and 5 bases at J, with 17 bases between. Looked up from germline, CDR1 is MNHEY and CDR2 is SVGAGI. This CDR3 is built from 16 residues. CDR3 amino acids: CASSYYEPLRGTEAFF. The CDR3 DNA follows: TGTGCCAGCAGTTACTACGAACCCCTGCGAGGGACTGAAGCTTTCTTT.

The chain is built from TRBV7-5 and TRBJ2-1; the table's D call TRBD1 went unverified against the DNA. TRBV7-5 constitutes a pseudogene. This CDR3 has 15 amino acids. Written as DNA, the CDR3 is TGTGCCAGCAGCCCCGGGACAGGGGTGTCAAATGAGCAGTTCTTC. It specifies CASSPGTGVSNEQFF.

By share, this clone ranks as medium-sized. CDR3 sequence (DNA): TGTGCCAGCAGCCAAGGGACTAGCGGGGAGAGCGAGCAGTACTTC. The encoded protein is CASSQGTSGESEQYF. The chain employs TRBV11-2 and TRBJ2-7, with 13 positions matching TRBD2. CDR1 SGHAT and CDR2 FQNNGV come from the germline V gene. This CDR3 contains 15 residues. J was trimmed by 6 bases and V by 5 bases; bases with no gene match: 7.

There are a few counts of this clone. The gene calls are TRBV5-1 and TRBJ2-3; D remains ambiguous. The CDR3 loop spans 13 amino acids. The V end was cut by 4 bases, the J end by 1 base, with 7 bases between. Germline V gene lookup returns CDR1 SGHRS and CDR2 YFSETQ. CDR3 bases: TGCGCCAGCAGCATGGAAGGCACAGATACGCAGTATTTT. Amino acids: CASSMEGTDTQYF.

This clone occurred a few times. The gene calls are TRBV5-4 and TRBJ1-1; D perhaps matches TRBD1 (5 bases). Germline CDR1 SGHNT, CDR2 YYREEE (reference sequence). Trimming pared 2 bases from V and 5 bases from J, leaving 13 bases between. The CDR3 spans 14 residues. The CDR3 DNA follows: TGTGCCAGCAGCTTTACTAGGGGTGGTACTGAAGCTTTCTTT. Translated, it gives CASSFTRGGTEAFF.

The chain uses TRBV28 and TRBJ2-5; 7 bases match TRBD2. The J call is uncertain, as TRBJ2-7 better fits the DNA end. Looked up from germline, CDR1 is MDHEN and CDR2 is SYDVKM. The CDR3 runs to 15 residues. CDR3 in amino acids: CASSFPGGSNYEQYF. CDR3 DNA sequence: TGTGCCAGCAGTTTTCCAGGCGGGAGTAACTACGAGCAGTACTTC.

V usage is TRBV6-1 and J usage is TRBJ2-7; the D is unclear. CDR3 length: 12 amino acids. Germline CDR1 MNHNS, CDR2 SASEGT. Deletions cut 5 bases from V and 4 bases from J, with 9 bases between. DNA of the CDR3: TGTGCCAGCAGTTCCACAGCGTACGAGCAGTACTTC. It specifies CASSSTAYEQYF.

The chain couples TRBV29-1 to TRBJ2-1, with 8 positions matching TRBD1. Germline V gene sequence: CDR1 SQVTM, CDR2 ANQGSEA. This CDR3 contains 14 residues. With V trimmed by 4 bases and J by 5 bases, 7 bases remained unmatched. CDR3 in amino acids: CSVVAGQANNEQFF. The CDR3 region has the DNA TGCAGCGTTGTTGCGGGACAGGCTAACAATGAGCAGTTCTTC.

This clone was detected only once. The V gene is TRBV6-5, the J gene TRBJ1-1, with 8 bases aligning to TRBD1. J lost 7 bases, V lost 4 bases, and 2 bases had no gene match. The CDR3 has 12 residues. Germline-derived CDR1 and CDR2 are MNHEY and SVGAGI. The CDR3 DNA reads TGTGCCAGCAGTTCCGGGACAGGTGAAGCTTTCTTT. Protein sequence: CASSSGTGEAFF.

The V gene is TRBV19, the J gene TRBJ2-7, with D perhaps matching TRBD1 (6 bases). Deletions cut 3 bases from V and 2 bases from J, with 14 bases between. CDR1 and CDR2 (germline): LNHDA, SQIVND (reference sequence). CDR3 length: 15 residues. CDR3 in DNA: TGTGCCAGTAGTATGGGGCCAGGGGTCGCCTACGAGCAGTACTTC. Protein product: CASSMGPGVAYEQYF.

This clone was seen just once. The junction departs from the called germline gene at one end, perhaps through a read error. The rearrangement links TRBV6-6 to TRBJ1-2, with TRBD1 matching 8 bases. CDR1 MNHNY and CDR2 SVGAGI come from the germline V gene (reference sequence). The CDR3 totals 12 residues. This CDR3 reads CASSSSGTGLHF. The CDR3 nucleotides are TGTGCCAGCAGTTCCTCCGGGACAGGCCTCCACTTC.

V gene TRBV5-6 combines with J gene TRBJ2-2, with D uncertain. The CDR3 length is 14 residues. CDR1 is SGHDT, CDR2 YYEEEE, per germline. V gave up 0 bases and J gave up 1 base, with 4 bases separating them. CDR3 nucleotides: TGTGCCAGCAGCTTGGACAGGAACACCGGGGAGCTGTTTTTT. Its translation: CASSLDRNTGELFF.

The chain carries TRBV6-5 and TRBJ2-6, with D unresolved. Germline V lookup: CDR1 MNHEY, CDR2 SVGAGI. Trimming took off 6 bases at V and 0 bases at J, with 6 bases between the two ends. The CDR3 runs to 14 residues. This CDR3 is CASSPYSGANVLTF. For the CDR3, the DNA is TGTGCCAGCAGCCCATACTCTGGGGCCAACGTCCTGACTTTC.

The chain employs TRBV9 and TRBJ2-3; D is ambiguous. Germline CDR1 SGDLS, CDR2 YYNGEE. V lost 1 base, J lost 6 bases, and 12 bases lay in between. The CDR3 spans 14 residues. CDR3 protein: CASSVKGIGDTQYF. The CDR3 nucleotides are TGTGCCAGCAGCGTAAAGGGAATTGGCGATACGCAGTATTTT.

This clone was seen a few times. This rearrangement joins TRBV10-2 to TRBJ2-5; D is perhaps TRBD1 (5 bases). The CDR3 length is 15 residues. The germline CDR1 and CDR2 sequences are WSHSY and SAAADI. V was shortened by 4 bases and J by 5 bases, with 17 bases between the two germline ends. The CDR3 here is CASSGNPGHAETQYF. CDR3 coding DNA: TGCGCCAGCAGTGGAAATCCCGGACATGCTGAGACCCAGTACTTC.